The 8 T cell receptor beta chains reported below all come from one sample, sequenced in a study of CD8 T cells in Susac syndrome. An input of about 0.5 to 1 ug of RNA was subjected to reverse transcription using random hexamers. TCRdb re-derived calls from the immunoSEQ multiplex PCR reads in MiXCR, one entry per CDR3 protein. The table records over 350,000 distinct CDR3 sequences, around 85% of them present only once. What was sequenced was CD8+ T cells from PBMCs. These receptor sequences come from a human donor with multiple sclerosis.

The V and J genes are TRBV19 and TRBJ2-6; tentatively, D is TRBD1 (6 bases). V was shortened by 4 bases and J by 0 bases, with 10 bases between the two germline ends. The CDR3 runs 16 residues. From germline, CDR1 is LNHDA and CDR2 SQIVND (reference sequence). The DNA of the CDR3 is TGTGCCAGTAGTACCAGGACAGTCTCTGGGGCCAACGTCCTGACTTTC. Translating gives CASSTRTVSGANVLTF.

The chain carries TRBV4-1 and TRBJ2-2; 9 positions agree with TRBD1. This CDR3 is 17 amino acids long. Germline V lookup: CDR1 MGHRA, CDR2 YSYEKL. J gave up 6 bases and V 0 bases, and 8 bases lay outside the gene matches. The CDR3: CASSQDPGDRVSGELFF. CDR3 coding DNA: TGCGCCAGCAGCCAAGATCCAGGGGACAGGGTCTCCGGGGAGCTGTTTTTT.

This chain joins TRBV6-5 and TRBJ1-2, with D tentatively TRBD1 (5 bases). Germline CDR1 reads MNHEY; CDR2 reads SVGAGI. V lost 8 bases and J lost 2, with 18 bases in between. This CDR3 region has 15 residues. The CDR3 reads CASLISEGANYGYTF. The CDR3 DNA reads as TGTGCCAGCCTCATCTCTGAAGGGGCCAACTATGGCTACACCTTC.

The chain carries TRBV5-1 and TRBJ2-2; TRBD2 aligns across 10 bases. The CDR3 is 16 residues long. V was pared by 3 bases and J by 0 bases, with 2 bases of the junction left unmatched. Looked up from germline, CDR1 is SGHRS and CDR2 is YFSETQ. The CDR3 loop is CASSSLAGPNTGELFF. CDR3 sequence (DNA): TGCGCCAGCAGCTCACTAGCGGGACCGAACACCGGGGAGCTGTTTTTT.

CDR3 coding DNA: TGTGCCAGCAGCCAAGTGGTATCTGGTCCAGGCCTGAACACTGAAGCTTTCTTT. This encodes CASSQVVSGPGLNTEAFF. The rearrangement links TRBV3-1 to TRBJ1-1, with D uncertain. The germline V gene encodes CDR1 LGHDT and CDR2 YNNKEL (reference sequence). This CDR3 is 18 amino acids long. The germline V and J ends were trimmed by 1 base and 0 bases, with 18 bases remaining between them. Full variable domain (rest looked up from reference TRBV3-1 and TRBJ1-1): DTAVSQTPKYLVTQMGNDKSIKCEQNLGHDTMYWYKQDSKKFLKIMFSYNNKELIINETVPNRFSPKSPDKAHLNLHINSLELGDSAVYFCASSQVVSGPGLNTEAFFGQGTRLTVV.

The V call is TRBV25-1, the J call TRBJ2-2; 11 bases align to TRBD1. The CDR3 runs 20 residues. Trimming removed 4 bases from V and 3 bases from J; junction bases left unmatched: 16. CDR1 is MGHDK and CDR2 is SYGVNS in the germline V gene. The CDR3 spells CASSAIPGQGDVLDTGELFF. For the CDR3, the DNA is TGTGCCAGCAGTGCGATACCGGGACAGGGGGATGTATTGGACACCGGGGAGCTGTTTTTT.

The rearrangement links TRBV5-1 to TRBJ2-3; 13 bases map to TRBD2. This CDR3 has 15 residues. Germline CDR1 is SGHRS and CDR2 is YFSETQ. Losses at the gene ends were 3 bases for V and 5 bases for J; bases not matched to a gene: 3. The DNA of the CDR3 is TGCGCCAGCAGCTGGACTAGCGGGAGAAGAGATACGCAGTATTTT. Protein product: CASSWTSGRRDTQYF. Variable domain in full (rest from reference TRBV5-1 and TRBJ2-3): KAGVTQTPRYLIKTRGQQVTLSCSPISGHRSVSWYQQTPGQGLQFLFEYFSETQRNKGNFPGRFSGRQFSNSRSEMNVSTLELGDSALYLCASSWTSGRRDTQYFGPGTRLTVL.

The V gene is TRBV14, the J gene TRBJ2-5, with 11 bases fitting TRBD2. The CDR3 covers 15 residues. In germline, CDR1 is SGHDN, CDR2 FVKESK. J was trimmed by 6 bases and V by 4 bases; bases with no gene match: 7. The chain's CDR3 is CASSRQLAGDKTQYF. The CDR3, as DNA: TGTGCCAGCAGCCGACAACTAGCGGGAGATAAGACCCAGTACTTC.